The next 24 T cell receptor beta chains were all read from a single sample in a study of blood T cell repertoires in COVID-19. TCRdb keeps only in-frame clones here, not all; method: immunoSEQ multiplex PCR. The sample yields some 200,000 clones, 70% to 90% seen once. The specimen was PBMCs or T cells enriched from blood (not recorded which). The receptors originated from a woman between 18 and 29 years old who had recovered from COVID-19.

This clone was seen once. This chain links TRBV2 with TRBJ1-1; 8 bases match TRBD1. Germline CDR1 is SNHLY and CDR2 is FYNNEI. J lost 1 base, V lost 3 bases, and 4 bases had no gene match. This CDR3 region has 15 residues. CDR3 bases: TGTGCCAGCAGTGATACAGGGGGAGCGAACACTGAAGCTTTCTTT. Protein: CASSDTGGANTEAFF.

The chain links TRBV5-1 to TRBJ1-2; 10 positions agree with TRBD1. V lost 2 bases, J lost 3 bases, and 4 bases stayed unmatched. The CDR3 runs to 15 residues. Germline CDR1 reads SGHRS; CDR2 reads YFSETQ. The CDR3 nucleotides read TGCGCCAGCAGCTTCCGGGACAGGGGTGACTATGGCTACACCTTC. This translates into CASSFRDRGDYGYTF.

The chain couples TRBV24-1 to TRBJ2-7, with a weak D call TRBD1 (8 bases). Germline lookup yields CDR1 KGHDR and CDR2 SFDVKD. This CDR3 has 16 residues. V was pared by 4 bases and J by 3 bases, with 18 bases between. The DNA for the CDR3 is TGTGCCACCAGTGACAAACAGGGGGAGGGAGTCTACGAGCAGTACTTC. This gives the protein CATSDKQGEGVYEQYF.

This clone was observed a single time. The chain uses TRBV7-9 and TRBJ1-2; the match to TRBD1 covers 10 bases. CDR1 is SEHNR, CDR2 FQNEAQ, per germline (reference sequence). The trim removed 4 bases at V and 6 bases at J, leaving 17 bases unmatched. CDR3 length: 18 residues. The CDR3 loop reads CASSSIAQTGGEQDGYTF. CDR3 in DNA: TGTGCCAGCAGCTCTATCGCGCAGACAGGGGGCGAACAGGATGGCTACACCTTC.

The chain recombines TRBV3-1 (or the pseudogene TRBV3-2) with TRBJ1-2; D might be TRBD1 (5 bases). V lost 6 bases and J lost 0, with 14 bases in between. In germline, CDR1 is LGHDT, CDR2 YNNKEL (reference sequence). The CDR3 sequence is 15 residues long. CDR3 sequence: CASSHQGKANYGYTF. The CDR3 DNA sequence: TGTGCCAGCAGTCATCAGGGAAAAGCTAACTATGGCTACACCTTC.

This chain joins TRBV6-5 and TRBJ1-5; 7 bases match TRBD1. The germline CDR1 and CDR2 sequences are MNHEY and SVGAGI. Germline trimming cut 6 bases from V and 5 bases from J; bases unmatched to any gene: 4. The CDR3 is 13 residues long. The CDR3 here is CASSRTGYQPQHF. The CDR3 coding sequence is TGTGCCAGCAGCAGGACAGGTTATCAGCCCCAGCATTTT.

This sequence joins TRBV5-1 and TRBJ1-2; 7 nucleotides agree with TRBD1. This CDR3 is built from 16 residues. Per the germline V gene, CDR1 is SGHRS and CDR2 is YFSETQ. The trim removed 0 bases at V and 4 bases at J, leaving 9 bases unmatched. CDR3 DNA sequence: TGCGCCAGCAGCTTGGACCCGGGACAGTTTGCCTATGGCTACACCTTC. As protein: CASSLDPGQFAYGYTF.

This clone was detected a few times. The rearrangement links TRBV4-2 to TRBJ1-2; perhaps TRBD1 as D (6 bases). V was shortened by 2 bases and J by 6 bases, with 16 bases between the two germline ends. Germline lookup yields CDR1 LGHNA and CDR2 YNFKEQ. The CDR3 covers 15 residues. This chain's CDR3 is CASSQNPGGANGYTF. CDR3 DNA: TGTGCCAGCAGCCAAAACCCCGGGGGGGCGAATGGCTACACCTTC.

V and J are TRBV2 and TRBJ1-4; 9 bases line up with TRBD1. The V gene's germline CDR1 is SNHLY and CDR2 FYNNEI. CDR3 length: 14 residues. V trimming: 7 bases; J trimming: 5 bases; junction bases outside the gene matches: 5. CDR3 sequence: CASTEGQGNEKLFF. The CDR3 bases are TGTGCCAGCACCGAGGGACAGGGAAATGAAAAACTGTTTTTT. Supplemented by reference TRBV2 and TRBJ1-4, the full variable domain reads EPEVTQTPSHQVTQMGQEVILRCVPISNHLYFYWYRQILGQKVEFLVSFYNNEISEKSEIFDDQFSVERPDGSNFTLKIRSTKLEDSAMYFCASTEGQGNEKLFFGSGTQLSVL.

V is TRBV27 and J is TRBJ1-5; a possible D gene is TRBD1 (6 bases). Germline-derived CDR1 and CDR2 are MNHEY and SMNVEV (reference sequence). Deletions cut 5 bases from V and 3 bases from J, with 11 bases between. The CDR3 covers 14 residues. The CDR3, as DNA: TGTGCCAGCAGTGTACAGGGACCCAATCAGCCCCAGCATTTT. It codes for CASSVQGPNQPQHF.

The CDR3: CASSTGTGGVRGNQPQHF. The CDR3 DNA reads as TGTGCCAGCAGCACCGGGACAGGGGGCGTACGGGGCAATCAGCCCCAGCATTTT. The rearrangement joins TRBV7-2 to TRBJ1-5; 12 positions match TRBD1. Germline loops: CDR1 SGHTA, CDR2 FQGNSA. This CDR3 is built from 18 residues. Unmatched junction bases numbered 10, after V lost 5 bases and J lost 2 bases.

The V call is TRBV6-5, the J call TRBJ2-3; D perhaps matches TRBD2 (5 bases). The germline V gene encodes CDR1 MNHEY and CDR2 SVGAGI. The V end lost 6 bases, the J end lost 5 bases, and 9 bases lay between the germline ends. The CDR3 runs to 12 residues. CDR3 amino acids: CASSQEVDTQYF. In DNA, the CDR3 is TGTGCCAGCAGCCAGGAGGTAGATACGCAGTATTTT.

The rearrangement uses TRBV15 and TRBJ2-1, with 9 bases that match TRBD1. This CDR3 comprises 14 residues. V shed 6 bases, J shed 10 bases, and the junction held 10 bases outside the gene matches. CDR1 is LNHNV and CDR2 is YYDKDF in the germline V gene (reference sequence). DNA of the CDR3: TGTGCCACCAGAGGGGGGACAGGGACCTACGAGCAGTTCTTC. This gives the protein CATRGGTGTYEQFF.

This clone was observed a single time. The chain employs TRBV5-4 and TRBJ2-4, with D unclear. There are 14 residues in the CDR3. Per germline, CDR1 SGHNT and CDR2 YYREEE (reference sequence). Trimming pared 2 bases from V and 0 bases from J, leaving 6 bases between. The CDR3 nucleotides are TGTGCCAGCAGCTTCCTCGGAGCCAAAAACATTCAGTACTTC. Amino acids: CASSFLGAKNIQYF.

The chain combines TRBV15 with TRBJ1-3, with D unresolved. The length of the CDR3 is 16 residues. Germline values: CDR1 LNHNV, CDR2 YYDKDF (reference sequence). V was pared by 0 bases and J by 0 bases, with 9 bases between. This CDR3 reads CATSRDRVASGNTIYF. Written as DNA, the CDR3 is TGTGCCACCAGCAGAGATCGGGTTGCCTCTGGAAACACCATATATTTT.

The chain has TRBV4-1 and TRBJ1-5; D unresolved. The germline CDR1 and CDR2 sequences are MGHRA and YSYEKL. The CDR3 totals 13 residues. Trimming pared 2 bases from V and 8 bases from J, leaving 10 bases between. In nucleotides, the CDR3 is TGCGCCAGCAGCCAAAAAAGCGGGGAGCCCCAGCATTTT. As protein: CASSQKSGEPQHF.

This clone has more than one count but fewer than ten. This chain joins TRBV30 and TRBJ1-5, with 11 nucleotides matching TRBD1. Trimming at V came to 3 bases and at J to 6 bases, leaving 10 bases not matched to a gene. Germline CDR1 GTSNPN, CDR2 SVGIG (reference sequence). The length of the CDR3 is 16 residues. This CDR3 is CAWSPDRGQGGQPQHF. As DNA, the CDR3 is TGTGCCTGGAGCCCGGACAGGGGGCAGGGAGGTCAGCCCCAGCATTTT.

The chain recombines TRBV27 with TRBJ2-7; a possible D gene is TRBD1 (5 bases). Germline V gene data show CDR1 as MNHEY and CDR2 as SMNVEV (reference sequence). The CDR3 runs 13 residues. V lost 2 bases and J lost 4, with 9 bases in between. For the CDR3, the DNA is TGTGCCAGCAGTTTAGGGGCCCTTTACGAGCAGTACTTC. Encoded protein: CASSLGALYEQYF.

The rearrangement links TRBV25-1 to TRBJ1-2, with 8 bases identical to TRBD1. This CDR3 region has 14 residues. V was clipped by 4 bases and J by 4 bases; unmatched bases: 5. In germline, CDR1 is MGHDK, CDR2 SYGVNS. The CDR3 sequence is CASSVGQGGYGYTF. CDR3 bases: TGTGCCAGCAGTGTTGGACAGGGAGGCTATGGCTACACCTTC.

The chain is built from TRBV3-1 (or the pseudogene TRBV3-2) and TRBJ1-1, with D uncertain. Deletions cut 5 bases from V and 4 bases from J, with 11 bases between. Looked up from germline, CDR1 is LGHDT and CDR2 is YNNKEL (reference sequence). This CDR3 has 13 amino acids. The CDR3 sequence is CASSSGAGTEAFF. The CDR3 DNA follows: TGTGCCAGCAGCTCTGGAGCTGGCACTGAAGCTTTCTTT.

The chain carries TRBV7-6 and TRBJ1-4, with 9 nucleotides matching TRBD1. Trimming cost V 4 bases and J 2 bases; bases outside gene matches: 2. CDR1 and CDR2 (germline): SGHVS, FNYEAQ. The CDR3 runs 15 residues. DNA for the CDR3: TGTGCCAGCAGCTCTACAGGGGGCACTAATGAAAAACTGTTTTTT. Translation gives CASSSTGGTNEKLFF.

The chain is built from TRBV6-1 and TRBJ1-1; D is unclear. This CDR3 contains 17 residues. Deletions cut 3 bases from V and 0 bases from J, with 17 bases between. CDR1 is MNHNS and CDR2 is SASEGT in the germline V gene. In nucleotides, the CDR3 is TGTGCCAGCAGTGATCTGGCGGCAGTGATATTGAACACTGAAGCTTTCTTT. Its protein is CASSDLAAVILNTEAFF.

There are a few counts of this clone. This chain uses TRBV2 with TRBJ1-2, with D unclear. Germline CDR1 SNHLY, CDR2 FYNNEI. Trimming removed 3 bases from V and 8 bases from J, with 13 bases in between. The CDR3 covers 13 residues. The CDR3 loop reads CASSESLYLGYTF. The CDR3 DNA is TGTGCCAGCAGTGAGTCCCTCTACTTAGGCTACACCTTC.

This clone was detected a few times. The gene calls are TRBV7-3 and TRBJ2-2, with a weak D call TRBD1 (6 bases). The germline gives CDR1 SGHTA, CDR2 FQGTGA. The CDR3 consists of 15 residues. V lost 2 bases, J lost 5 bases, and 12 bases lay in between. This CDR3 is CASSLGSRGTGELFF. The CDR3 nucleotides are TGTGCCAGCAGCTTAGGGTCTAGGGGGACCGGGGAGCTGTTTTTT.